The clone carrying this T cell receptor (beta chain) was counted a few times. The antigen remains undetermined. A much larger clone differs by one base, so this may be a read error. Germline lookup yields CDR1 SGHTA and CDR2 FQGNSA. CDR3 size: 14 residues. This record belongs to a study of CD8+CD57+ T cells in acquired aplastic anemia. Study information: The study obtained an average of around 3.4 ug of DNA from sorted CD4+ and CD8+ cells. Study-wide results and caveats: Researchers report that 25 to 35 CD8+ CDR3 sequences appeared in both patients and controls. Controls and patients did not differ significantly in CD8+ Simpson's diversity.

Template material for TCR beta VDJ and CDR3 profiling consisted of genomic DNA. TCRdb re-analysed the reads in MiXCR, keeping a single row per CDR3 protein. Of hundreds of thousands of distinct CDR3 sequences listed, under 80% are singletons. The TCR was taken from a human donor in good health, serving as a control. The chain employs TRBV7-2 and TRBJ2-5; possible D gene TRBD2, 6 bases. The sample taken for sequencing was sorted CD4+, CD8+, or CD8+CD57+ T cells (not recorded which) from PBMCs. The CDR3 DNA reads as TGTGCCAGCAGCTTAAATGGACTACGCGAGACCCGGTACTTC. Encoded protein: CASSLNGLRETRYF.